The 25 T cell receptor beta chains given below trace back to one sample, sequenced in a study of shared clonotypes between healthy human individuals. Clones were sequenced by immunoSEQ multiplex PCR, and TCRdb holds only the in-frame ones, with some missing. The sample lists about 1 million clones, 70% to 80% seen once, with approximately 0.52% in the top ten. Sequencing was performed on memory CD4+ T cells from PBMCs. Described subset: CD45RA-negative fraction. The receptors stem from a young man in good health. Some clones in this sample may be carry-over from other donors' samples.

This clone has only one observation. Other DNA sequences within the sample encode an identical CDR3. V usage is TRBV10-1 and J usage is TRBJ2-7; 7 bases fit TRBD2. The V and J ends lost 5 bases and 2 bases, in that order; junction bases with no gene match: 3. The CDR3 spans 13 residues. The germline gives CDR1 WNHNN, CDR2 SYGVQD (reference sequence). In DNA form, the CDR3 reads TGCGCCAGCAGTCTCGGACTAGCCTACGAGCAGTACTTC. Translated, it gives CASSLGLAYEQYF.

This chain uses TRBV30 with TRBJ1-4, with D tentatively TRBD1 (6 bases). V gave up 2 bases and J gave up 5 bases, with 9 bases separating them. CDR3 length: 13 residues. Looked up from germline, CDR1 is GTSNPN and CDR2 is SVGIG (reference sequence). The CDR3 spells CAWSQGTNEKLFF. DNA of the CDR3: TGTGCCTGGAGTCAGGGGACAAATGAAAAACTGTTTTTT. The full variable domain, rest sourced from reference TRBV30 and TRBJ1-4, is SQTIHQWPATLVQPVGSPLSLECTVEGTSNPNLYWYRQAAGRGLQLLFYSVGIGQISSEVPQNLSASRPQDRQFILSSKKLLLSDSGFYLCAWSQGTNEKLFFGSGTQLSVL.

Turning to this clone: In the same sample, other DNA sequences code for this CDR3. The chain is built from TRBV5-1 and TRBJ2-1; the D is unclear. Between the trimmed V and J ends, which lost 0 bases and 0 bases, there was a span of 7 bases. CDR3 length: 15 residues. Germline V gene sequence: CDR1 SGHRS, CDR2 YFSETQ. This chain's CDR3 is CASSLGAASYNEQFF. The CDR3 coding sequence is TGCGCCAGCAGCTTGGGGGCTGCCTCCTACAATGAGCAGTTCTTC.

This rearrangement joins TRBV7-9 to TRBJ2-6; D unclear. Germline V gene data show CDR1 as SEHNR and CDR2 as FQNEAQ (reference sequence). V was clipped by 8 bases and J by 1 base, with 6 bases between them. The CDR3 runs to 13 residues. CDR3 in amino acids: CASQSSGANVLTF. The DNA of the CDR3 is TGTGCCAGCCAGTCTTCTGGGGCCAACGTCCTGACTTTC. Combining the CDR3 with reference TRBV7-9 and TRBJ2-6 gives the whole variable domain DTGVSQNPRHKITKRGQNVTFRCDPISEHNRLYWYRQTLGQGPEFLTYFQNEAQLEKSRLLSDRFSAERPKGSFSTLEIQRTEQGDSAMYLCASQSSGANVLTFGAGSRLTVL.

This clone was found once. The J gene is TRBJ1-2, the V gene TRBV2; perhaps TRBD1 as D (5 bases). The V and J ends lost 5 bases and 0 bases respectively, with 13 bases between them. Germline values: CDR1 SNHLY, CDR2 FYNNEI. The CDR3 spans 15 residues. CDR3 loop: CASSQRQNSNYGYTF. The CDR3 DNA sequence: TGTGCCAGCAGTCAACGACAGAATTCTAACTATGGCTACACCTTC.

The chain recombines TRBV10-3 with TRBJ1-1; 10 positions agree with TRBD1. CDR3 length: 14 amino acids. The V segment lost 4 bases and the J segment 4 bases; nucleotides outside the gene matches: 3. The germline gives CDR1 ENHRY, CDR2 SYGVKD. The CDR3 DNA is TGTGCCATCAGTGTTGACAGGGGGCCCACTGAAGCTTTCTTT. Its protein is CAISVDRGPTEAFF.

This clone was observed once. The genes are TRBV5-4 and TRBJ2-4; 7 bases are shared with TRBD1. Germline V gives CDR1 SGHNT, CDR2 YYREEE (reference sequence). J was trimmed by 1 base and V by 2 bases; bases with no gene match: 6. There are 16 residues in the CDR3. Here the CDR3 reads CASSFGGQSAKNIQYF. CDR3 sequence (DNA): TGTGCCAGCAGCTTTGGGGGACAGTCTGCCAAAAACATTCAGTACTTC.

The rearrangement joins TRBV7-2 to TRBJ2-3; D unresolved. There are 16 residues in the CDR3. With 2 bases removed from V and 0 bases from J, the gap between germline ends came to 12 bases. Per germline, CDR1 SGHTA and CDR2 FQGNSA. The CDR3 loop is CASSLRGGTSTDTQYF. The DNA of the CDR3 is TGTGCCAGCAGCTTAAGAGGCGGAACTAGCACAGATACGCAGTATTTT. Looking up the rest from reference TRBV7-2 and TRBJ2-3 gives the full variable domain: GAGVSQSPSNKVTEKGKDVELRCDPISGHTALYWYRQSLGQGLEFLIYFQGNSAPDKSGLPSDRFSAERTGGSVSTLTIQRTQQEDSAVYLCASSLRGGTSTDTQYFGPGTRLTVL.

To note about this clone: Other DNA sequences within the sample encode an identical CDR3. This chain joins TRBV7-9 and TRBJ1-4; D is ambiguous. The V gene lost 5 bases and the J gene lost 7 bases, with 5 bases spanning the gap. The germline V gene has CDR1 SEHNR and CDR2 FQNEAQ (reference sequence). CDR3 length: 11 residues. As DNA, the CDR3 is TGTGCCAGCAGCCTCCGTGAAAAACTGTTTTTT. Translated, it gives CASSLREKLFF. The variable domain in full, with the rest retrieved from reference TRBV7-9 and TRBJ1-4, is DTGVSQNPRHKITKRGQNVTFRCDPISEHNRLYWYRQTLGQGPEFLTYFQNEAQLEKSRLLSDRFSAERPKGSFSTLEIQRTEQGDSAMYLCASSLREKLFFGSGTQLSVL.

The J gene is TRBJ2-5, the V gene TRBV2; no clear D gene. With 6 bases removed from V and 0 bases from J, the gap between germline ends came to 5 bases. This CDR3 comprises 12 residues. In germline, CDR1 is SNHLY, CDR2 FYNNEI. CDR3 coding DNA: TGTGCCAGCAGCTCATACCAAGAGACCCAGTACTTC. Translated: CASSSYQETQYF. Looking up the rest from reference TRBV2 and TRBJ2-5 gives the full variable domain: EPEVTQTPSHQVTQMGQEVILRCVPISNHLYFYWYRQILGQKVEFLVSFYNNEISEKSEIFDDQFSVERPDGSNFTLKIRSTKLEDSAMYFCASSSYQETQYFGPGTRLLVL.

This clone was observed a handful of times. The V call is TRBV5-1, the J call TRBJ2-3; D is uncertain. CDR3 length: 12 residues. V gave up 6 bases and J gave up 2 bases, with 7 bases separating them. Germline CDR1 SGHRS, CDR2 YFSETQ. The CDR3 loop reads CASMALTDTQYF. The CDR3 DNA reads TGCGCCAGCATGGCCCTCACAGATACGCAGTATTTT.

The chain uses TRBV28 and TRBJ1-5; 11 bases line up with TRBD1. V was clipped by 6 bases and J by 5 bases; unmatched bases: 6. The germline V gene encodes CDR1 MDHEN and CDR2 SYDVKM. CDR3 length equals 15 residues. Written as DNA, the CDR3 is TGTGCCAGCAGCATGACGGGACAGGGGGATCAGCCCCAGCATTTT. Amino acid sequence: CASSMTGQGDQPQHF.

This clone has a handful of counts. The gene calls are TRBV28 and TRBJ2-7, with a possible D match to TRBD1 (6 bases). Looked up from germline, CDR1 is MDHEN and CDR2 is SYDVKM. The CDR3 is made up of 15 amino acids. Trimming cost V 6 bases and J 4 bases, with 19 bases left between them. This CDR3 reads CASRPLQGTGYEQYF. The CDR3 region has the DNA TGTGCCAGCAGACCCCTACAGGGAACGGGGTACGAGCAGTACTTC.

The chain couples TRBV11-1 to TRBJ1-1; TRBD1 might be the D (6 bases). The CDR3 is made up of 18 amino acids. CDR1 and CDR2 from the germline V gene are SGHAT and FQDESV (reference sequence). V shed 0 bases and J shed 4 bases, with 21 bases lying between them. The CDR3 sequence: CASSLALQGGPMGTEAFF. CDR3 DNA: TGTGCCAGCAGCTTAGCGTTACAGGGAGGCCCTATGGGCACTGAAGCTTTCTTT.

The chain couples TRBV30 to TRBJ2-7; D not resolved. The length of the CDR3 is 13 residues. The germline gives CDR1 GTSNPN, CDR2 SVGIG (reference sequence). Between the trimmed V and J ends, which lost 1 base and 3 bases, there was a span of 10 bases. CDR3: CAWSGGLGYEQYF. The CDR3 coding sequence is TGTGCCTGGAGTGGCGGTCTTGGCTACGAGCAGTACTTC.

V gene TRBV7-9 combines with J gene TRBJ1-2, with D perhaps matching TRBD1 (5 bases). Trimming shortened V by 5 bases and J by 4 bases, and 11 bases separated the two germline ends. Germline values: CDR1 SEHNR, CDR2 FQNEAQ (reference sequence). CDR3 length equals 13 residues. In nucleotides, the CDR3 is TGTGCCAGCAGCGCTGGAGGGGCCTATGGCTACACCTTC. It codes for CASSAGGAYGYTF.

This rearrangement joins TRBV2 to TRBJ2-7, with D possibly matching TRBD1 (6 bases). The CDR3 contains 14 residues. V gave up 6 bases and J gave up 3 bases, with 15 bases separating them. Germline lookup yields CDR1 SNHLY and CDR2 FYNNEI. The CDR3 reads CASRMETGLYEQYF. The CDR3 DNA sequence: TGTGCCAGCAGGATGGAGACAGGACTCTACGAGCAGTACTTC.

The chain combines TRBV28 with TRBJ2-3, with a weak D call TRBD2 (6 bases). This CDR3 contains 15 residues. From germline, CDR1 is MDHEN and CDR2 SYDVKM. Deletions cut 6 bases from V and 1 base from J, with 14 bases between. The CDR3 sequence: CASRIGGPGTDTQYF. The DNA for the CDR3 is TGTGCCAGCAGAATTGGAGGGCCCGGCACAGATACGCAGTATTTT.

V and J are TRBV7-3 and TRBJ2-1, with D possibly matching TRBD2 (5 bases). The V and J ends lost 0 bases and 5 bases respectively, with 14 bases between them. CDR3 size: 16 residues. Per the germline V gene, CDR1 is SGHTA and CDR2 is FQGTGA. CDR3 sequence (DNA): TGTGCCAGCAGCTTAACATGGATTTCGCGGGACAATGAGCAGTTCTTC. Translated: CASSLTWISRDNEQFF.

This chain connects TRBV28 to TRBJ1-4; perhaps TRBD1 as D (5 bases). This CDR3 has 15 amino acids. V was pared by 9 bases and J by 0 bases, with 14 bases between. CDR1 MDHEN and CDR2 SYDVKM come from the germline V gene. The CDR3 protein is CASGGESATNEKLFF. CDR3 coding DNA: TGTGCCAGTGGGGGGGAGAGTGCAACTAATGAAAAACTGTTTTTT.

Concerning this clone itself: The sample holds other DNA sequences that translate to the same CDR3. This chain links TRBV29-1 with TRBJ2-5; a possible D gene is TRBD2 (5 bases). Germline V lookup: CDR1 SQVTM, CDR2 ANQGSEA. V was cut by 6 bases and J by 4 bases, with 6 bases left in between. This CDR3 comprises 10 residues. CDR3 bases: TGCAGCGTCGGGGTAGAGACCCAGTACTTC. Amino acids: CSVGVETQYF.

The chain employs TRBV29-1 and TRBJ1-4; 7 bases agree with TRBD1. Looked up from germline, CDR1 is SQVTM and CDR2 is ANQGSEA. This CDR3 region has 13 residues. V shed 5 bases and J 8 bases; nucleotides not matched to a gene: 8. In DNA, the CDR3 is TGCAGCGTTTCTAGGGGGCTGGGGGAAAAACTGTTTTTT. It encodes CSVSRGLGEKLFF. The full variable domain, with the rest looked up from reference TRBV29-1 and TRBJ1-4, is SAVISQKPSRDICQRGTSLTIQCQVDSQVTMMFWYRQQPGQSLTLIATANQGSEATYESGFVIDKFPISRPNLTFSTLTVSNMSPEDSSIYLCSVSRGLGEKLFFGSGTQLSVL.

This chain uses TRBV21-1 with TRBJ2-3. TRBV21-1 is a pseudogene locus. The CDR3 consists of 13 residues. This CDR3 is CASSLAEGGTQYF. In DNA form, the CDR3 reads TGTGCCAGCAGCTTAGCGGAAGGGGGTACGCAGTATTTT.

The V call is TRBV5-1, the J call TRBJ2-7, with D unclear. The CDR3 sequence is 15 residues long. With 0 bases removed from V and 3 bases from J, the gap between germline ends came to 13 bases. Germline lookup yields CDR1 SGHRS and CDR2 YFSETQ. The CDR3 loop reads CASSLEGGTHYEQYF. As DNA, the CDR3 is TGCGCCAGCAGCTTGGAGGGCGGAACCCACTACGAGCAGTACTTC.

As for this clone: Other DNA sequences in the sample encode the same CDR3. The chain carries TRBV19 and TRBJ2-1; D call uncertain. V lost 2 bases and J lost 3, with 5 bases in between. The CDR3 length is 13 residues. Germline CDR1 LNHDA, CDR2 SQIVND (reference sequence). The CDR3 region has the DNA TGTGCCAGTAGTATATCGAGCTACAATGAGCAGTTCTTC. Its translation is CASSISSYNEQFF.